These 30 T cell receptor beta chains came from one sample sequenced in a study of cytomegalovirus exposure and HLA in healthy donors. PCR involved 60 Vbeta and 13 Jbeta primers. Produced via immunoSEQ multiplex PCR; TCRdb's table is partial and in-frame only. There are some 140,000 clones in the sample; more than 70% occur only once, and 5.5% to 6.5% lies in the top ten. The material sequenced was PBMCs. Source of these receptors: a woman in her forties in good health and CMV-seropositive.

V usage is TRBV2 and J usage is TRBJ2-3; 10 bases match TRBD2. Per germline, CDR1 SNHLY and CDR2 FYNNEI. The ends lost 4 bases at V and 2 bases at J; junction bases unmatched: 6. The CDR3 has 16 residues. The CDR3 nucleotides read TGTGCCAGCAGTGCACCAGCGGGAGGGCTCACAGATACGCAGTATTTT. Its translation: CASSAPAGGLTDTQYF.

The gene calls are TRBV27 and TRBJ2-1; 11 bases align to TRBD1. J gave up 7 bases and V 4 bases, and 24 bases lay outside the gene matches. The germline V gene has CDR1 MNHEY and CDR2 SMNVEV (reference sequence). CDR3 length: 21 amino acids. This CDR3 reads CASSSRPGTGGRTSVRNEQFF. CDR3 in DNA: TGTGCCAGCAGTTCCCGACCGGGGACAGGGGGAAGGACTAGCGTTAGGAATGAGCAGTTCTTC.

The chain employs TRBV6-6 and TRBJ2-2, with 10 bases lining up with TRBD2. CDR1 MNHNY and CDR2 SVGAGI come from the germline V gene (reference sequence). V lost 7 bases and J lost 2; bases outside the gene matches: 1. The CDR3 totals 14 residues. CDR3 amino acids: CASTLAGNTGELFF. The CDR3 region has the DNA TGTGCCAGCACACTAGCGGGAAACACCGGGGAGCTGTTTTTT.

V usage is TRBV4-1 and J usage is TRBJ2-3, with 9 bases identical to TRBD1. Germline V gene lookup returns CDR1 MGHRA and CDR2 YSYEKL. This CDR3 region has 15 residues. J gave up 4 bases and V 5 bases, and 7 bases lay outside the gene matches. For the CDR3, the DNA is TGCGCCAGCAGCGTACCGGGACAGGGTGCAGATACGCAGTATTTT. It encodes CASSVPGQGADTQYF.

This clone was counted a few times. V and J are TRBV19 and TRBJ2-1; possible D gene TRBD2, 5 bases. The V and J ends lost 5 bases and 5 bases respectively, with 10 bases between them. The CDR3 sequence is 13 residues long. Germline V lookup: CDR1 LNHDA, CDR2 SQIVND (reference sequence). The CDR3 DNA sequence: TGTGCCAGTAGTTTCGGGATCCACAATGAGCAGTTCTTC. This translates into CASSFGIHNEQFF.

This chain uses TRBV4-1 with TRBJ2-7; 7 bases line up with TRBD2. CDR1 is MGHRA and CDR2 is YSYEKL in the germline V gene. The CDR3 loop spans 15 amino acids. Trimming took 3 bases from V and 4 from J; bases not matched to a gene: 9. The CDR3 is CASSHEPSGDYEQYF. The DNA for the CDR3 is TGCGCCAGCAGCCACGAGCCTAGCGGAGATTACGAGCAGTACTTC.

This clone was seen only a few times. The J gene is TRBJ1-1, the V gene TRBV18; D unresolved. Looked up from germline, CDR1 is KGHSH and CDR2 is LQKENI. CDR3 length: 13 residues. V was pared by 6 bases and J by 4 bases, with 12 bases between. The CDR3 here is CASSPAAGTEAFF. The CDR3 region has the DNA TGTGCCAGCTCCCCAGCGGCCGGCACTGAAGCTTTCTTT.

The gene calls are TRBV10-3 and TRBJ2-3; D is uncertain. Germline CDR1 is ENHRY and CDR2 is SYGVKD. The CDR3 sequence is 12 residues long. V dropped 5 bases and J dropped 4 bases, with 7 bases sitting between them. The CDR3 nucleotides read TGTGCCATCAGTAAACTCGCAGATACGCAGTATTTT. This encodes CAISKLADTQYF.

For this clone: Other DNA sequences of this sample code for an identical CDR3. This rearrangement joins TRBV6-5 to TRBJ2-2, with D uncertain. Germline V gene lookup returns CDR1 MNHEY and CDR2 SVGAGI. The CDR3 is made up of 12 amino acids. V was clipped by 2 bases and J by 5 bases, with 3 bases between them. CDR3 in amino acids: CASSYLTGELFF. Written as DNA, the CDR3 is TGTGCCAGCAGTTACCTTACCGGGGAGCTGTTTTTT.

The chain links TRBV7-9 to TRBJ2-1; no firm D call. This CDR3 comprises 14 residues. The germline CDR1 and CDR2 sequences are SEHNR and FQNEAQ (reference sequence). The V and J ends lost 1 base and 7 bases respectively, with 11 bases between them. CDR3 residues: CASSLVGGLNEQFF. CDR3 in DNA: TGTGCCAGCAGCTTAGTAGGCGGTTTGAATGAGCAGTTCTTC.

The chain employs TRBV14 and TRBJ2-7, with D perhaps TRBD1 (6 bases). The V end lost 1 base, the J end lost 5 bases, and 9 bases lay between the germline ends. Per germline, CDR1 SGHDN and CDR2 FVKESK. The CDR3 sequence is 13 residues long. For the CDR3, the DNA is TGTGCCAGCAGCCAAGGAAGGGGGAACGAGCAGTACTTC. This encodes CASSQGRGNEQYF.

The chain is built from TRBV9 and TRBJ2-1; TRBD2 matches 11 bases. The CDR3 sequence is 17 residues long. Germline values: CDR1 SGDLS, CDR2 YYNGEE. After removal of 6 bases from V and 4 bases from J, the junction contained 12 bases not matched to a gene. Here the CDR3 reads CASTPGVASGGYNEQFF. Here the CDR3 DNA reads TGTGCCAGCACCCCAGGTGTGGCTAGCGGGGGGTACAATGAGCAGTTCTTC.

The J gene is TRBJ2-7, the V gene TRBV27; 12 positions match TRBD2. With 4 bases clipped from V and 7 bases from J, the junction kept 8 bases outside the gene matches. Germline CDR1 MNHEY, CDR2 SMNVEV (reference sequence). The CDR3 contains 15 residues. The CDR3 reads CASSSLAGGPAEQYF. In nucleotides, the CDR3 is TGTGCCAGCAGTTCCCTAGCGGGAGGGCCCGCAGAGCAGTACTTC.

This chain uses TRBV6-6 with TRBJ1-4; weak D call: TRBD1 (6 bases). V lost 2 bases and J lost 2, with 9 bases in between. CDR1 is MNHNY and CDR2 is SVGAGI in the germline V gene (reference sequence). The CDR3 loop spans 15 amino acids. In DNA form, the CDR3 reads TGTGCCAGCAGTTACAGGCAGGGGACTAATGAAAAACTGTTTTTT. Translation gives CASSYRQGTNEKLFF.

The chain couples TRBV5-1 to TRBJ2-7; 8 bases fit TRBD2. In germline, CDR1 is SGHRS, CDR2 YFSETQ. J was trimmed by 6 bases and V by 3 bases; bases with no gene match: 11. CDR3 size: 15 residues. CDR3 in amino acids: CASSSEAGARFEQYF. DNA for the CDR3: TGCGCCAGCAGCTCTGAAGCGGGAGCTAGATTCGAGCAGTACTTC.

The chain links TRBV10-1 to TRBJ2-1; maybe TRBD2 (6 bases). This CDR3 contains 16 residues. Looked up from germline, CDR1 is WNHNN and CDR2 is SYGVQD (reference sequence). Trimming took 5 bases from V and 7 from J, leaving 21 bases between them. CDR3 amino acids: CASSPLAVKEINEQFF. For the CDR3, the DNA is TGCGCCAGCAGTCCACTAGCTGTAAAGGAAATAAATGAGCAGTTCTTC.

This clone was seen a single time. The chain is built from TRBV30 and TRBJ1-2, with 9 bases lining up with TRBD1. This CDR3 spans 17 amino acids. Per germline, CDR1 GTSNPN and CDR2 SVGIG (reference sequence). V shed 2 bases, J shed 2 bases, and the junction held 12 bases outside the gene matches. For the CDR3, the DNA is TGTGCCTGGAGTACGGGGCTCCCGGGACAGGGAAACTATGGCTACACCTTC. Translation: CAWSTGLPGQGNYGYTF.

The chain joins TRBV30 to TRBJ1-4; no clear D gene. CDR1 is GTSNPN, CDR2 SVGIG, per germline (reference sequence). V lost 0 bases, J lost 8 bases, and 10 bases lay in between. This CDR3 comprises 13 residues. This CDR3 is CAWSVRGGEKLFF. For the CDR3, the DNA is TGTGCCTGGAGTGTACGGGGAGGGGAAAAACTGTTTTTT.

The chain recombines TRBV2 with TRBJ2-7; 8 positions match TRBD2. V lost 7 bases, J lost 3 bases, and 8 bases stayed unmatched. This CDR3 has 14 residues. Looked up from germline, CDR1 is SNHLY and CDR2 is FYNNEI. The CDR3, as DNA: TGTGCCAGCACCAGGTCGGGAGGGAGCTACGAGCAGTACTTC. Translating gives CASTRSGGSYEQYF.

The V call is TRBV19, the J call TRBJ2-4; D is unclear. There are 14 residues in the CDR3. CDR1 LNHDA and CDR2 SQIVND come from the germline V gene (reference sequence). V gave up 7 bases and J gave up 0 bases, with 10 bases separating them. CDR3 in amino acids: CASTSGGAKNIQYF. The DNA of the CDR3 is TGTGCCAGTACGTCAGGTGGAGCCAAAAACATTCAGTACTTC.

The sample holds one count of this clone. The chain is built from TRBV10-1 and TRBJ2-7; weak D call: TRBD2 (6 bases). Germline values: CDR1 WNHNN, CDR2 SYGVQD (reference sequence). Between the trimmed V and J ends, which lost 0 bases and 3 bases, there was a span of 12 bases. This CDR3 is built from 15 residues. The DNA of the CDR3 is TGCGCCAGCAGTGAGTCCGGGGGAAAGAGCTACGAGCAGTACTTC. Protein sequence: CASSESGGKSYEQYF.

This clone came up a few times. This chain connects TRBV6-5 to TRBJ2-2; 9 nucleotides agree with TRBD2. Germline CDR1 and CDR2: MNHEY and SVGAGI. V dropped 4 bases and J dropped 1; count of bases not matched to a gene: 4. CDR3 length: 16 amino acids. The CDR3 region is CASSSSSGRNTGELFF. As DNA, the CDR3 is TGTGCCAGCAGTTCCAGTAGCGGGAGGAACACCGGGGAGCTGTTTTTT.

The chain carries TRBV7-9 and TRBJ2-7; 9 bases agree with TRBD2. Germline values: CDR1 SEHNR, CDR2 FQNEAQ (reference sequence). The CDR3 extends over 15 amino acids. Unmatched junction bases numbered 13, after V lost 6 bases and J lost 7 bases. The CDR3 is CASSFSRLAAKEQYF. The CDR3 DNA sequence: TGTGCCAGCAGTTTTTCCCGACTAGCGGCTAAGGAGCAGTACTTC.

The chain combines TRBV2 with TRBJ2-1; D not resolved. The CDR3 covers 10 residues. Germline V gene lookup returns CDR1 SNHLY and CDR2 FYNNEI. Trimming took 11 bases from V and 7 from J, leaving 9 bases between them. The CDR3 is CALIRNEQFF. CDR3 DNA: TGTGCCTTAATCCGGAATGAGCAGTTCTTC. The whole variable domain, remainder taken from reference TRBV2 and TRBJ2-1, is EPEVTQTPSHQVTQMGQEVILRCVPISNHLYFYWYRQILGQKVEFLVSFYNNEISEKSEIFDDQFSVERPDGSNFTLKIRSTKLEDSAMYFCALIRNEQFFGPGTRLTVL.

The chain links TRBV28 to TRBJ1-1; D not certain. Germline V lookup: CDR1 MDHEN, CDR2 SYDVKM. The CDR3 contains 11 residues. For the CDR3, the DNA is TGTGGGGCAAAAACGAACACTGAAGCTTTCTTT. Protein product: CGAKTNTEAFF.

The V and J genes are TRBV14 and TRBJ2-7; 7 bases align to TRBD2. After removal of 3 bases from V and 2 bases from J, the junction contained 4 bases not matched to a gene. CDR3 size: 14 residues. The germline gives CDR1 SGHDN, CDR2 FVKESK. DNA for the CDR3: TGTGCCAGCAGCCACCAGCGGGGCCCCTACGAGCAGTACTTC. This sequence encodes CASSHQRGPYEQYF. The variable domain in full, completed from reference TRBV14 and TRBJ2-7, reads EAGVTQFPSHSVIEKGQTVTLRCDPISGHDNLYWYRRVMGKEIKFLLHFVKESKQDESGMPNNRFLAERTGGTYSTLKVQPAELEDSGVYFCASSHQRGPYEQYFGPGTRLTVT.

The rearrangement uses TRBV11-2 and TRBJ1-3, with no clear D. Germline CDR1 SGHAT, CDR2 FQNNGV. V was cut by 8 bases and J by 2 bases, with 7 bases left in between. The CDR3 consists of 12 residues. CDR3 DNA sequence: TGTGCCAGCCGGGAACCTGGAAACACCATATATTTT. It codes for CASREPGNTIYF.

This clone has a handful of counts. The chain is built from TRBV19 and TRBJ2-2; 8 nucleotides agree with TRBD1. The length of the CDR3 is 16 residues. J gave up 3 bases and V 4 bases, and 7 bases lay outside the gene matches. Germline V gene lookup returns CDR1 LNHDA and CDR2 SQIVND (reference sequence). The DNA for the CDR3 is TGTGCCAGTAGTAATACAGGGGGTGGGTACACCGGGGAGCTGTTTTTT. This gives the protein CASSNTGGGYTGELFF. Filled out from reference TRBV19 and TRBJ2-2, the complete variable domain reads DGGITQSPKYLFRKEGQNVTLSCEQNLNHDAMYWYRQDPGQGLRLIYYSQIVNDFQKGDIAEGYSVSREKKESFPLTVTSAQKNPTAFYLCASSNTGGGYTGELFFGEGSRLTVL.

V gene TRBV2 combines with J gene TRBJ1-1; D is unclear. Deletions cut 7 bases from V and 0 bases from J, with 15 bases between. Germline CDR1 SNHLY, CDR2 FYNNEI. The CDR3 is made up of 15 amino acids. The CDR3 DNA reads as TGTGCCAGCACCGACGGCGGGAGGGTGAACACTGAAGCTTTCTTT. Protein: CASTDGGRVNTEAFF.

This clone was seen a single time. The genes are TRBV10-3 and TRBJ2-3; D may be TRBD2 (6 bases). Trimming took off 2 bases at V and 2 bases at J, with 14 bases between the two ends. The CDR3 runs 16 residues. CDR1 and CDR2 from the germline V gene are ENHRY and SYGVKD. For the CDR3, the DNA is TGTGCCATCAGTGAGCGAGCGGGCGCTTTCACAGATACGCAGTATTTT. Translating gives CAISERAGAFTDTQYF.